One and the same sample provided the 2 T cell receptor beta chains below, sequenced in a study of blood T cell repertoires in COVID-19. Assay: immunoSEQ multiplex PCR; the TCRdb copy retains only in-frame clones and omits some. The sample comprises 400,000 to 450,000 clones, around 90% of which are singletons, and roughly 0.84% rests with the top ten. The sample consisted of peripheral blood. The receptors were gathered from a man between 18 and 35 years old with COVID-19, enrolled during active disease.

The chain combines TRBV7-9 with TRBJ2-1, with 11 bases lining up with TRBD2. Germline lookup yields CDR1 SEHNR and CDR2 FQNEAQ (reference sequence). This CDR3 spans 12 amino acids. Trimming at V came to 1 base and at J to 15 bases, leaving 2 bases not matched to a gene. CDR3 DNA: TGTGCCAGCAGCTTAGAGCTAGCGGGAGGGTTCTTC. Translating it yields CASSLELAGGFF.

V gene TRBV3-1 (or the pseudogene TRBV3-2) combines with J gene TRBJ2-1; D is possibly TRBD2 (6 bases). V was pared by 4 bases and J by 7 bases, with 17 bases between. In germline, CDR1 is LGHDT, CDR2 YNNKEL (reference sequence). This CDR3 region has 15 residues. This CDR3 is CASSLLTRPENEQFF. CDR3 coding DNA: TGTGCCAGCAGCCTGTTGACTAGACCCGAGAATGAGCAGTTCTTC.